This TCR beta chain came from a study of blood T cell repertoires in COVID-19. Study summary: Sources were T cells, B-cell-depleted T cells, or PBMCs; the material itself was cDNA or gDNA.

The assay was immunoSEQ multiplex PCR, and TCRdb's table has in-frame clones only and misses some. The repertoire holds a few hundred thousand clones, about 88% seen once, with about 1.4% in the top ten. The study recruited people aged about 18 to 95 years across 24 US areas. Sequencing was performed on PBMCs or T cells enriched from blood (not recorded which). The clonotype originates from a woman younger than 35 who had been exposed to COVID-19.

The DNA for the CDR3 is TGTGCCAGCTCACCACCGATTGGCAGGGGATTCTCTGGAAACACCATATATTTT. Translation gives CASSPPIGRGFSGNTIYF. The gene calls are TRBV18 and TRBJ1-3; the D gene is possibly TRBD1 (6 bases). This CDR3 has 18 residues. V was cut by 0 bases and J by 0 bases, with 15 bases left in between. The V gene's germline CDR1 is KGHSH and CDR2 LQKENI.